These 13 T cell receptor beta chains share one sample of origin, sequenced in a study of T-cell reconstitution after alpha-beta-depleted transplantation in children. Library preparation (for TCRbeta) was performed with unique molecular identifiers. TCRdb re-called the PCR reads with MiXCR, one entry per CDR3 protein. The sample gives hundreds of thousands of distinct CDR3 sequences, approximately 16% of which show up once; approximately 1.1% is in the top ten. Source: PBMCs from the stem cell graft donor, taken from the stem cell graft. The receptors originated from a human donor who donated a stem cell graft to a child with acute myeloid leukemia.

This clonotype was seen a handful of times. The rearrangement links TRBV11-2 to TRBJ2-6; D is unresolved. Germline-derived CDR1 and CDR2 are SGHAT and FQNNGV. Trimming cost V 0 bases and J 1 base, with 7 bases left between them. The CDR3 is made up of 16 amino acids. CDR3 residues: CASSLDRWSGANVLTF. The CDR3 DNA reads as TGTGCCAGCAGCTTAGACCGGTGGTCTGGGGCCAACGTCCTGACTTTC.

To note about this clonotype: A single base separates this from a much larger clone, so it may be a read error. CDR3 residues: CSATEHKNTEAFF. The CDR3 DNA follows: TGCAGTGCTACGGAACATAAGAACACTGAAGCTTTCTTT. The V gene is TRBV20-1, the J gene TRBJ1-1, with unresolved D. The length of the CDR3 is 13 residues. V was shortened by 4 bases and J by 1 base, with 10 bases between the two germline ends. Per germline, CDR1 DFQATT and CDR2 SNEGSKA (reference sequence).

This clonotype was seen repeatedly, ten times or more. The chain joins TRBV20-1 to TRBJ2-1; D is perhaps TRBD1 (7 bases). V shed 5 bases and J shed 7 bases, with 15 bases lying between them. Germline V gene data show CDR1 as DFQATT and CDR2 as SNEGSKA (reference sequence). The length of the CDR3 is 13 residues. The CDR3 loop is CSAPTTGRNEQFF. In nucleotides, the CDR3 is TGCAGTGCTCCGACGACAGGGAGGAATGAGCAGTTCTTC.

The chain recombines TRBV7-6 with TRBJ1-5, with 11 bases identical to TRBD1. The germline gives CDR1 SGHVS, CDR2 FNYEAQ. Trimming took 4 bases from V and 3 from J; bases not matched to a gene: 8. The CDR3 spans 17 residues. The CDR3 sequence: CASSYPGQGAYNQPQHF. The CDR3, as DNA: TGTGCCAGCAGCTACCCCGGACAGGGGGCGTACAATCAGCCCCAGCATTTT.

This clonotype occurred many times. J is TRBJ2-1 and V is TRBV13, with D unclear. The CDR3 is 11 amino acids. V was pared by 5 bases and J by 12 bases, with 11 bases between. Germline V gene sequence: CDR1 PRHDT, CDR2 FYEKMQ (reference sequence). For the CDR3, the DNA is TGTGCCAGCAGCGGCCTCCGGGTGCAGTTCTTC. Translated: CASSGLRVQFF.

This clonotype was found a few times. The V call is TRBV7-2, the J call TRBJ2-7, with TRBD1 identical over 8 bases. The germline V gene has CDR1 SGHTA and CDR2 FQGNSA. V was pared by 6 bases and J by 4 bases, with 8 bases of the junction left unmatched. This CDR3 comprises 14 residues. CDR3 sequence reads: CASSTDRGLYEQYF. CDR3 sequence (DNA): TGTGCCAGCAGTACCGACAGGGGATTATACGAGCAGTACTTC.

The rearrangement links TRBV4-3 to TRBJ2-7; D gene uncertain. The CDR3 has 15 amino acids. Trimming removed 4 bases at V and 0 bases at J, with 13 bases between. The V gene's germline CDR1 is LGHNA and CDR2 YSLEER. The CDR3 nucleotides read TGCGCCAGCAGCCCCTTGGCTAGTACCTCCTACGAGCAGTACTTC. It encodes CASSPLASTSYEQYF.

J is TRBJ2-3 and V is TRBV4-2; maybe TRBD1 (6 bases). The ends were cut back, 0 bases at V and 2 bases at J, with 24 bases in the middle. The germline V gene encodes CDR1 LGHNA and CDR2 YNFKEQ. The CDR3 loop spans 20 amino acids. This chain's CDR3 is CASSQDRGHGLGFTTDTQYF. CDR3 nucleotide sequence: TGTGCCAGCAGCCAAGATAGGGGACACGGGTTAGGTTTTACCACAGATACGCAGTATTTT.

The chain is built from TRBV28 and TRBJ2-3, with D perhaps TRBD1 or TRBD2 (5 bases each). This CDR3 comprises 13 residues. The germline CDR1 and CDR2 sequences are MDHEN and SYDVKM. Between the trimmed V and J ends, which lost 2 bases and 9 bases, there was a span of 12 bases. CDR3 residues: CASSLRSRGTQYF. For the CDR3, the DNA is TGTGCCAGCAGTTTACGCTCGAGGGGAACGCAGTATTTT. Combining the CDR3 with reference TRBV28 and TRBJ2-3 gives the whole variable domain DVKVTQSSRYLVKRTGEKVFLECVQDMDHENMFWYRQDPGLGLRLIYFSYDVKMKEKGDIPEGYSVSREKKERFSLILESASTNQTSMYLCASSLRSRGTQYFGPGTRLTVL.

In this sample, this clonotype turned up a few times. V and J are TRBV4-2 and TRBJ2-1; TRBD2 matches at 9 bases. CDR1 LGHNA and CDR2 YNFKEQ come from the germline V gene. The CDR3 has 19 amino acids. V was pared by 4 bases and J by 5 bases, with 18 bases of the junction left unmatched. The CDR3 nucleotides are TGTGCCAGCAGCCTACTTTATTATAAGACTAGCGGAGGGGACAATGAGCAGTTCTTC. Translation: CASSLLYYKTSGGDNEQFF.

This clonotype was observed a few times. The genes are TRBV5-1 and TRBJ1-5; D remains ambiguous. Deletions cut 0 bases from V and 3 bases from J, with 10 bases between. The CDR3 contains 15 residues. CDR1 and CDR2 from the germline V gene are SGHRS and YFSETQ. The CDR3, as DNA: TGCGCCAGCAGCTTGGGACCCCCGGACAATCAGCCCCAGCATTTT. Translating it yields CASSLGPPDNQPQHF.

Worth noting for this clonotype: Since a much larger clone is just one base distant, this may be a read error. The genes are TRBV7-2 and TRBJ2-3, with 7 nucleotides matching TRBD2. The germline gives CDR1 SGHTA, CDR2 FQGNSA. CDR3 size: 15 residues. CDR3 DNA: TGTGCCAGCAGCACCTCTAGCGGCTACACAGATACGCAGTCTTTT. It yields the protein CASSTSSGYTDTQSF.

This clonotype has ten or more counts. The chain combines TRBV25-1 with TRBJ2-2, with D uncertain. The V gene's germline CDR1 is MGHDK and CDR2 SYGVNS. There are 17 residues in the CDR3. Trimming stripped 1 base from V and 4 bases from J, with 16 bases between. CDR3: CASSESSRQTGTGELFF. The CDR3 DNA is TGTGCCAGCAGTGAATCGTCCCGGCAGACTGGCACCGGGGAGCTGTTTTTT.